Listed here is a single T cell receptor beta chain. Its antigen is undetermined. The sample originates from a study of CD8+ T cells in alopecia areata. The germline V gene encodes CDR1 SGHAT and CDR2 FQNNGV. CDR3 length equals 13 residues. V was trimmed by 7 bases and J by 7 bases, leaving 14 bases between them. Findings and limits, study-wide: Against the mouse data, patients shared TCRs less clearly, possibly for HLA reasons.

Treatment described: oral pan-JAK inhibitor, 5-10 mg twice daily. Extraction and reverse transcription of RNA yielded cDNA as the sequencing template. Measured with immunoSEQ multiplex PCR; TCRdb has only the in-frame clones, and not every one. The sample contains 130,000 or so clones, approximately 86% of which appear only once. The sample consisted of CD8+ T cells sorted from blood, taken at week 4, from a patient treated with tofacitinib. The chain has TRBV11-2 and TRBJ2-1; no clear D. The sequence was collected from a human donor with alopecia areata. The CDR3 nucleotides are TGTGCCAGCACATTGGTCCAGAGAAATGAGCAGTTCTTC. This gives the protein CASTLVQRNEQFF.